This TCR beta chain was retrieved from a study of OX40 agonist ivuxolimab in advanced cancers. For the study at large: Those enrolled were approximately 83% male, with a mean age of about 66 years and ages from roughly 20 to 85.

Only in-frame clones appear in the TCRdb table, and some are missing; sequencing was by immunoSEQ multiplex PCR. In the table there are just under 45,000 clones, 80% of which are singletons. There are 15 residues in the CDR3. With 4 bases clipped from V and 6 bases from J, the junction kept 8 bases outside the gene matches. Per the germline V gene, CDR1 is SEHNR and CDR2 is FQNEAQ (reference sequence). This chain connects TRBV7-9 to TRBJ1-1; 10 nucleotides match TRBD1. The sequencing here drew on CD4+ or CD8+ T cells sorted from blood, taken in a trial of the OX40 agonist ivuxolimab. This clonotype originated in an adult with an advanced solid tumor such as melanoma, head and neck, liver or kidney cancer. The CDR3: CASSYSTGTGAEAFF. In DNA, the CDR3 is TGTGCCAGCAGCTACTCCACCGGGACAGGGGCTGAAGCTTTCTTT.